Listed here are 29 T cell receptor beta chains from one sample, sequenced in a study of T cells in Graves' hyperthyroidism and ophthalmopathy. Amplification yielded TCR beta CDR3 regions, with RNA transcripts as the source. The HTBI primer set drove a first-round RT-PCR of the TCR CDR3. TCRdb re-called the multiplex PCR reads through MiXCR, storing one row per CDR3 protein. The sample records around 570,000 distinct CDR3 sequences, about 20% being singletons. The material sequenced was blood. The receptor set was obtained from a man aged 35 to 55 with Graves' ophthalmopathy.

This chain joins TRBV5-1 and TRBJ1-1, with 8 bases fitting TRBD1. The CDR3 is 16 amino acids. With 4 bases clipped from V and 0 bases from J, the junction kept 8 bases outside the gene matches. Looked up from germline, CDR1 is SGHRS and CDR2 is YFSETQ. CDR3: CASSPRGQAVNTEAFF. CDR3 sequence (DNA): TGCGCCAGCAGCCCAAGGGGACAGGCAGTGAACACTGAAGCTTTCTTT.

The rearrangement uses TRBV30 and TRBJ2-5, with 8 bases that match TRBD2. The CDR3 spans 14 residues. V dropped 0 bases and J dropped 6; count of bases not matched to a gene: 6. CDR1 is GTSNPN and CDR2 is SVGIG in the germline V gene (reference sequence). The CDR3 DNA reads as TGTGCCTGGAGTGTACGGGGGGGCGGAAAGACCCAGTACTTC. Translating gives CAWSVRGGGKTQYF.

This clonotype occurred many times. The gene calls are TRBV7-9 and TRBJ2-2; 8 bases match TRBD2. The V gene end was trimmed by 5 bases and the J gene end by 4 bases; junction bases not matched to a gene: 6. Germline CDR1 and CDR2: SEHNR and FQNEAQ (reference sequence). The CDR3 runs to 15 residues. In nucleotides, the CDR3 is TGTGCCAGCAGCCTCGGACTAGCTGTCACCGGGGAGCTGTTTTTT. Translation gives CASSLGLAVTGELFF. The whole variable domain, filled in from reference TRBV7-9 and TRBJ2-2, reads DTGVSQNPRHKITKRGQNVTFRCDPISEHNRLYWYRQTLGQGPEFLTYFQNEAQLEKSRLLSDRFSAERPKGSFSTLEIQRTEQGDSAMYLCASSLGLAVTGELFFGEGSRLTVL.

The chain is built from TRBV12-3 or TRBV12-4 and TRBJ2-1; D gene ambiguous. The CDR3 runs 14 residues. Trimming pared 2 bases from V and 4 bases from J, leaving 9 bases between. CDR3 coding DNA: TGTGCCAGCAGTTTAAATGGCGAGTACAATGAGCAGTTCTTC. Its protein is CASSLNGEYNEQFF.

V is TRBV4-3 and J is TRBJ2-7; the D gene is possibly TRBD1 (7 bases). CDR1 is LGHNA, CDR2 YSLEER, per germline. This CDR3 contains 16 residues. The V end lost 1 base, the J end lost 1 base, and 14 bases lay between the germline ends. The CDR3, as DNA: TGCGCCAGCAGCCAAGCGCGGGACAGATTGTCCTACGAGCAGTACTTC. As protein: CASSQARDRLSYEQYF.

The V and J genes are TRBV6-1 and TRBJ2-4; TRBD2 might be the D (5 bases). In germline, CDR1 is MNHNS, CDR2 SASEGT. The CDR3 is 12 amino acids. Trimming shortened V by 9 bases and J by 9 bases, and 15 bases separated the two germline ends. CDR3 region: CASTEEIGIQYF. CDR3 DNA: TGTGCCAGTACGGAGGAGATAGGCATTCAGTACTTC.

This chain connects TRBV7-2 to TRBJ2-7; 8 nucleotides match TRBD1. Germline CDR1 SGHTA, CDR2 FQGNSA. This CDR3 comprises 15 residues. V was pared by 1 base and J by 4 bases, with 6 bases of the junction left unmatched. In DNA, the CDR3 is TGTGCCAGCAGCTTAGTACGACAGGGGAGTTACGAGCAGTACTTC. Translation gives CASSLVRQGSYEQYF.

The chain has TRBV9 and TRBJ2-1; 9 bases map to TRBD1. The CDR3 extends over 14 amino acids. Germline CDR1 and CDR2: SGDLS and YYNGEE. V was clipped by 0 bases and J by 8 bases; unmatched bases: 3. The CDR3 nucleotides are TGTGCCAGCAGCGTAGTGGGACAGGGCCATGAGCAGTTCTTC. It codes for CASSVVGQGHEQFF.

As concerns this clonotype: A much bigger clone sits one base away, suggesting this may be a read error. The CDR3 region is CSASGGRNGQFF. Written as DNA, the CDR3 is TGCAGTGCTTCCGGTGGAAGGAATGGGCAGTTCTTC. The chain recombines TRBV20-1 with TRBJ2-1; D remains ambiguous. Germline V lookup: CDR1 DFQATT, CDR2 SNEGSKA (reference sequence). The CDR3 consists of 12 residues.

The CDR3 loop is CASSSPRGGTEAFF. In nucleotides, the CDR3 is TGTGCCAGCAGCTCGCCCAGGGGTGGAACTGAAGCTTTCTTT. This sequence joins TRBV7-2 and TRBJ1-1, with D possibly being TRBD1 (6 bases). The CDR3 covers 14 residues. The V end was cut by 4 bases, the J end by 5 bases, with 14 bases between. Germline CDR1 is SGHTA and CDR2 is FQGNSA.

This clonotype showed up just a few times. J is TRBJ2-7 and V is TRBV7-8, with 7 bases matching TRBD1. The CDR3 runs to 14 residues. Germline-derived CDR1 and CDR2 are SGHVS and FQNEAQ. Unmatched junction bases numbered 7, after V lost 7 bases and J lost 1 base. The CDR3 bases are TGTGCCAGCACGGACAGGCCGATGTCCTACGAGCAGTACTTC. Translation: CASTDRPMSYEQYF.

This clonotype was detected only a few times. The V call is TRBV12-3 or TRBV12-4, the J call TRBJ1-2, with D possibly TRBD1 on 5 matching bases. The CDR3 is 15 residues long. CDR3 amino acids: CAVSAVGAVNYGYTF. The CDR3 DNA sequence: TGTGCAGTGTCAGCGGTCGGGGCCGTTAACTATGGCTACACCTTC.

V gene TRBV9 combines with J gene TRBJ1-3; no definite D call. This CDR3 has 14 amino acids. The germline CDR1 and CDR2 sequences are SGDLS and YYNGEE. The germline V and J ends were trimmed by 3 bases and 0 bases, with 7 bases remaining between them. CDR3: CASSERASGNTIYF. The CDR3 DNA is TGTGCCAGCAGCGAGAGGGCCTCTGGAAACACCATATATTTT.

There are a few counts of this clonotype. The chain has TRBV14 and TRBJ1-6; 7 bases agree with TRBD1. J was trimmed by 10 bases and V by 3 bases; bases with no gene match: 15. CDR1 and CDR2 (germline): SGHDN, FVKESK. CDR3 length: 17 residues. The CDR3 spells CASSHYIGQALGSPLHF. The CDR3 coding sequence is TGTGCCAGCAGCCATTATATCGGACAGGCGTTGGGGTCACCCCTCCACTTT.

The chain carries TRBV12-3 or TRBV12-4 and TRBJ2-2; D perhaps matches TRBD2 (5 bases). The CDR3 consists of 14 residues. The V and J ends lost 2 bases and 5 bases respectively, with 9 bases between them. This chain's CDR3 is CASSLIGGTGELFF. In DNA, the CDR3 is TGTGCCAGCAGTTTAATAGGCGGGACCGGGGAGCTGTTTTTT.

This clonotype was recorded a few times. The chain joins TRBV2 to TRBJ1-5, with TRBD1 matching 9 bases. Trimming took 4 bases from V and 4 from J; bases not matched to a gene: 14. The CDR3 is 18 amino acids. The germline V gene has CDR1 SNHLY and CDR2 FYNNEI. CDR3 nucleotide sequence: TGTGCCAGCAGTGGTGGGACAGGGTTGGGGCCTGGAAATCAGCCCCAGCATTTT. Translated, it gives CASSGGTGLGPGNQPQHF.

The chain links TRBV5-1 to TRBJ2-2; 9 bases are a match to TRBD1. The CDR3 totals 17 residues. Trimming cost V 2 bases and J 6 bases; bases outside gene matches: 11. The germline V gene has CDR1 SGHRS and CDR2 YFSETQ. The chain's CDR3 is CASSLEPGTGFSGELFF. The CDR3 DNA follows: TGCGCCAGCAGCTTAGAACCCGGGACAGGGTTCTCCGGGGAGCTGTTTTTT.

There are a few counts of this clonotype. The chain is built from TRBV2 and TRBJ1-5, with D possibly being TRBD1 (5 bases). Trimming removed 1 base at V and 6 bases at J, with 13 bases between. The CDR3 is 15 residues long. Per germline, CDR1 SNHLY and CDR2 FYNNEI. The CDR3, as DNA: TGTGCCAGCAGTGAAGTCGCGGGGGGTGGTCAGCCCCAGCATTTT. It translates to CASSEVAGGGQPQHF. The variable domain in full, with the rest retrieved from reference TRBV2 and TRBJ1-5, is EPEVTQTPSHQVTQMGQEVILRCVPISNHLYFYWYRQILGQKVEFLVSFYNNEISEKSEIFDDQFSVERPDGSNFTLKIRSTKLEDSAMYFCASSEVAGGGQPQHFGDGTRLSIL.

This clonotype occurred a few times. The rearrangement uses TRBV3-1 and TRBJ2-2; 8 bases match TRBD2. Trimming at V came to 4 bases and at J to 7 bases, leaving 5 bases not matched to a gene. The CDR3 loop spans 14 amino acids. CDR1 is LGHDT and CDR2 is YNNKEL in the germline V gene (reference sequence). CDR3 in amino acids: CASSPRGGGGELFF. Here the CDR3 DNA reads TGTGCCAGCAGCCCCCGGGGGGGTGGCGGGGAGCTGTTTTTT.

Many counts were recorded for this clonotype. V and J are TRBV28 and TRBJ2-4, with TRBD2 matching 10 bases. The CDR3 consists of 16 residues. With V trimmed by 7 bases and J by 0 bases, 6 bases remained unmatched. Germline loops: CDR1 MDHEN, CDR2 SYDVKM. The CDR3: CASTSGSGGAKNIQYF. The DNA of the CDR3 is TGTGCCAGCACTAGCGGGAGCGGGGGAGCCAAAAACATTCAGTACTTC.

This clonotype was detected ten times or more. This chain joins TRBV20-1 and TRBJ1-6, with a tentative D call TRBD1 (5 bases). CDR1 DFQATT and CDR2 SNEGSKA come from the germline V gene (reference sequence). There are 14 residues in the CDR3. V was shortened by 1 base and J by 10 bases, with 14 bases between the two germline ends. The CDR3 DNA reads as TGCAGTGCTAGAGCAAAACGGTCAGGGTCACCCCTCCACTTT. It encodes CSARAKRSGSPLHF.

V usage is TRBV20-1 and J usage is TRBJ2-7, with TRBD2 as a possible D gene (7 bases). This CDR3 region has 12 residues. Germline lookup yields CDR1 DFQATT and CDR2 SNEGSKA (reference sequence). Trimming left V 6 bases short and J 6 bases short, with 15 bases between. The CDR3 DNA is TGCAGTGCCTCTAAGGGGGGGGCCGAGCAGTACTTC. Residues: CSASKGGAEQYF.

This clonotype was observed many times. This chain connects TRBV6-2 or TRBV6-3 to TRBJ1-1, with 9 positions matching TRBD1. Germline assignment: CDR1 MNHEY and CDR2 SVGEGT. The V segment lost 8 bases and the J segment 5 bases; nucleotides outside the gene matches: 9. This CDR3 is 14 amino acids long. The CDR3 protein is CASRSRTGATEAFF. CDR3 nucleotide sequence: TGTGCCAGCCGCTCCCGGACAGGGGCTACTGAAGCTTTCTTT.

This clonotype came up many times. V gene TRBV2 combines with J gene TRBJ2-1, with 7 bases that match TRBD2. V was pared by 10 bases and J by 0 bases, with 9 bases of the junction left unmatched. CDR1 SNHLY and CDR2 FYNNEI come from the germline V gene. The CDR3 spans 15 residues. CDR3 amino acids: CATSGGKSSYNEQFF. The CDR3 DNA sequence: TGTGCCACCTCCGGGGGGAAGAGCTCCTACAATGAGCAGTTCTTC.

A word on this clonotype: An end of the junction does not agree with germline; a read error may underlie this. The rearrangement joins TRBV3-1 to TRBJ1-1; D gene unclear. The CDR3 runs to 14 residues. Germline-derived CDR1 and CDR2 are LGHDT and YNNKEL (reference sequence). Here the CDR3 DNA reads TGTGCCAGCAGCCGGGCGGGGATTGGCACTGGAGCTTTCTTT. Translated, it gives CASSRAGIGTGAFF.

The chain employs TRBV3-1 and TRBJ2-4; TRBD1 is a possible D gene (5 bases). The CDR3 totals 12 residues. Trimming left V 4 bases short and J 6 bases short, with 7 bases between. Germline V gene lookup returns CDR1 LGHDT and CDR2 YNNKEL (reference sequence). The DNA for the CDR3 is TGTGCCAGCAGCCGGACAAGAAACATTCAGTACTTC. The encoded protein is CASSRTRNIQYF.

The CDR3 DNA reads as TGTGCCAGCAGTGAAGCTTTTCGAGTTAACTATGGCTACACCTTC. Translation gives CASSEAFRVNYGYTF. The J gene is TRBJ1-2, the V gene TRBV2; unclear D gene. Deletions cut 0 bases from V and 1 base from J, with 9 bases between. CDR3 length: 15 residues. Germline-derived CDR1 and CDR2 are SNHLY and FYNNEI.

The chain has TRBV5-1 and TRBJ1-3; D remains unclear. Germline V CDR1 and CDR2: SGHRS, YFSETQ. V lost 0 bases and J 3 bases, leaving 7 bases between the germline ends. This CDR3 has 14 residues. DNA of the CDR3: TGCGCCAGCAGCTTGGAAGGGATTGGAAACACCATATATTTT. This encodes CASSLEGIGNTIYF.

The chain employs TRBV5-6 and TRBJ2-3; no clear D. V gave up 3 bases and J gave up 8 bases, with 10 bases separating them. Germline V gives CDR1 SGHDT, CDR2 YYEEEE. The CDR3 is made up of 12 amino acids. The CDR3 bases are TGTGCCAGCAGCTCCATTGAGGTTACGCAGTATTTT. It codes for CASSSIEVTQYF. Complete variable domain (other parts from reference TRBV5-6 and TRBJ2-3): DAGVTQSPTHLIKTRGQQVTLRCSPKSGHDTVSWYQQALGQGPQFIFQYYEEEERQRGNFPDRFSGHQFPNYSSELNVNALLLGDSALYLCASSSIEVTQYFGPGTRLTVL.